This TCR beta chain was obtained from a study of identical twins (dated by TCRdb to the mid-2010s). Background for the entire study: To test whether fetal clonotypes persist, this study deep-sequenced TCR alpha and beta repertoires from monozygotic twins, from unrelated adults of various ages, and from cord blood. To rule out contamination, replicate twin experiments were performed at different times with different library preparation protocols. Broader findings and caveats from the paper: In monozygotic twins, out-of-frame TCR alpha sharing was systematically underestimated by recombination models, although the models agreed with sharing between unrelated individuals. Abundant cord blood beta clonotypes had fewer insertions, young adult naive repertoires showed a similar but weaker trend, and memory repertoires showed no such trend. Conclusions relied on cross-sectional statistical analysis, since the same donors could not be followed over many years. Zero-insertion analyses could be partly confounded by invariant T cells such as MAIT and iNKT, although diverse VJ usage argued against such confounding for most clonotypes. The excess sharing between twins in beta out-of-frame sequences was weaker because fewer shared sequences reduced the signal-to-noise ratio. Out-of-frame TCR alpha sequences shared between twins showed an excess of low generation-probability sequences compared with coincidental sharing between unrelated individuals.

All donors were healthy Caucasians. The twin cohort comprised three pairs of female monozygotic twins, all aged roughly 18 to 30 years. Miltenyi CD45RO+ enrichment and human naive T-cell isolation kits were used to isolate memory (CD45RO+) and naive T cells from PBMC. The library was produced with 5' RACE. The data were produced on an Illumina HiSeq 2000. A universal primer binding site was introduced by template switching, and a unique molecular identifier was present in the final cDNA, enabling accurate counting of TCR cDNA molecules. Specific primers in the conserved constant-segment region were used to synthesize first-strand cDNA for TCR alpha and beta chains. To control for contamination, each cDNA library was double barcoded with a SMART-Mk sample barcode plus Illumina barcodes. TruSeq adapter sequences and Illumina sample barcodes were added in two successive PCR steps. Sequencing of the TCR alpha and beta cDNA libraries was done on the Illumina HiSeq platform using custom primers. From the authors' description of their analysis: MiGEC processed the raw reads to extract unique molecular identifiers, while MiXCR was used to determine the CDR3 positions. For each individual, recombination models were inferred using an EM algorithm with the repgenHMM and IGoR tools. The analysis of shared clonotypes was done with the tcR package in R, with sharing normalized by the product of cloneset sizes. To study raw recombination without the effects of thymic and clonal selection, out-of-frame nonproductive sequences were analyzed. Clones were called with MiXCR by TCRdb after fastp trimmed the public reads at Q25, and only in-frame beta chains were retained. Rows merge per CDR3 protein into single entries with the most common DNA and genes. The V and J calls come from TCRdb's annotation, not from the publication. The sample table holds hundreds of thousands of distinct CDR3 sequences, of which roughly 7% were seen once. Approximately 3.6% of the sample rests with the top ten.

This clonotype appeared many times. Its antigen is currently not known. Base-call qualities are not available, and no considerably larger clone is one nucleotide away. The same sample was also studied in work on yellow fever vaccine responses in identical twins. As described in the second report: The authors reported that the T cell response to vaccination in identical twins appeared partly convergent and partly personalized. Focusing on identical twins, the study followed the T cell clones that responded to the vaccine, and did so with precision.

The sequence was collected from a young woman in good health. The specimen sequenced was memory (CD45RO+) T cells sorted from blood. Interpreted using the paper, the cell subset or site label stands for: CD45RO+ enriched T cells.

The CDR3 corresponds to CASSHLFGSGGRLGDEQFF. The nucleotides read TGTGCCAGCAGCCACCTGTTTGGGAGTGGCGGGAGGCTGGGGGATGAGCAGTTCTTC. The rearranged segments are TRBV3-1 and TRBJ2-1; TRBD2 fits 8 bases in the junction. CDR1 LGHDT and CDR2 YNNKEL were looked up in the germline V gene (reference sequence). From cysteine to phenylalanine, the CDR3 is 19 amino acids long. CDR3 DNA only is kept here, 57 bases in frame from base 1. V and J are trimmed by 3 bases and 8 bases, and the gene matches miss 21 bases of the junction.